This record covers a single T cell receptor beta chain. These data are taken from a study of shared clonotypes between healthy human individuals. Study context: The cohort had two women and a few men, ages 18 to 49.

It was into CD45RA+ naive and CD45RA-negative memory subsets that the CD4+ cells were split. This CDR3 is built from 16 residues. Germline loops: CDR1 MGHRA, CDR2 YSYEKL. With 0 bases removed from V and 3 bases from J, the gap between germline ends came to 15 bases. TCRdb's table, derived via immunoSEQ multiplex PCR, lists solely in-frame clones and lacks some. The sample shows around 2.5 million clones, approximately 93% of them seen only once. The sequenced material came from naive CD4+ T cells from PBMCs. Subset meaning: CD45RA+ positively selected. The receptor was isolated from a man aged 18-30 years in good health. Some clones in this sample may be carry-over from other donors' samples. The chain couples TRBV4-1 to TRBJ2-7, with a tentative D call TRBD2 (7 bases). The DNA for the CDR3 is TGCGCCAGCAGCCAAGAGGTCGCGGGGGCCCACTACGAGCAGTACTTC. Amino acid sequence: CASSQEVAGAHYEQYF.